Included here is one T cell receptor (beta chain) sequence, with context. This specimen comes from a study of blood T cell repertoires in COVID-19. Study summary: The United States, Italy and Spain provided the acute and convalescent COVID-19 samples. Nucleic acid was either cDNA or gDNA, and it came from T cells, B-cell-depleted T cells, or PBMCs.

As originally analysed: Reference gene primer amplification gave nucleated cell count estimates. This table comes from immunoSEQ multiplex PCR, and its TCRdb copy is limited to in-frame clones, with some not included. V and J calls and clone size follow that table, whereas D and trimming were derived from the DNA. The sample lists around 200,000 clones, around nine tenths occurring once. Sequencing was performed on peripheral blood. The TCR was taken from a middle-aged man with acute or convalescent COVID-19.

The CDR3 protein is CASRGAGALGDTQYF. DNA of the CDR3: TGTGCCAGCCGCGGGGCGGGGGCCCTGGGAGATACGCAGTATTTT. V usage is TRBV11-2 and J usage is TRBJ2-3, with D perhaps TRBD2 (7 bases). This CDR3 spans 15 amino acids. Trimming removed 8 bases at V and 5 bases at J, with 20 bases between. CDR1 is SGHAT and CDR2 is FQNNGV in the germline V gene.